This T cell receptor (beta chain) was profiled in a study of blood T cell repertoires in COVID-19. About the research overall: Acute and convalescent COVID-19 specimens originated in the United States, Italy and Spain. From T cells, B-cell-depleted T cells, or PBMCs came the material, which was cDNA or gDNA.

This CDR3 has 16 amino acids. Germline lookup yields CDR1 SGHVS and CDR2 FQNEAQ. Germline trimming cut 4 bases from V and 4 bases from J; bases unmatched to any gene: 9. The study assigned cohorts using participant-reported clinical history. Assay: immunoSEQ multiplex PCR; the TCRdb copy retains only in-frame clones and omits some. This table has over 150,000 clones, roughly 90% appearing once. The gene calls are TRBV7-8 and TRBJ2-1, with TRBD2 matching over 8 bases. This receptor was obtained from a woman in her 50s who had recovered from COVID-19. Source material: PBMCs or T cells enriched from blood (not recorded which). The CDR3 loop reads CASSYQAGAGYNEQFF. Written as DNA, the CDR3 is TGTGCCAGCAGCTACCAAGCGGGAGCGGGTTACAATGAGCAGTTCTTC.